The 21 T cell receptor beta chains reported below all come from one sample, sequenced in a study of STAT5B mutations in CD4+ large granular lymphocyte leukemia. Libraries were prepared by immunoSEQ multiplex PCR; TCRdb keeps only in-frame clonotypes and omits some of them. The sample has about 37,000 clones, roughly nine tenths seen once. Sequenced sample: CD4+ T cells from blood buffy coats. These receptors were taken from a human donor in good health.

CDR3 coding DNA: TGTGCCAGCAGCTTAGTAGGCGGGAGGGGTGAGCAGTTCTTC. This codes for CASSLVGGRGEQFF. V gene TRBV7-2 combines with J gene TRBJ2-1, with TRBD2 matching 9 bases. V gave up 1 base and J gave up 9 bases; unmatched junction bases: 4. CDR3 length: 14 amino acids. Per the germline V gene, CDR1 is SGHTA and CDR2 is FQGNSA.

The chain links TRBV5-1 to TRBJ2-2, with a possible D match to TRBD2 (6 bases). This CDR3 region has 15 residues. V was clipped by 0 bases and J by 3 bases, with 9 bases between them. From germline, CDR1 is SGHRS and CDR2 YFSETQ. The CDR3 protein is CASSLAGGDTGELFF. The CDR3 nucleotides read TGCGCCAGCAGCTTGGCCGGGGGAGACACCGGGGAGCTGTTTTTT. Full variable domain (missing parts from reference TRBV5-1 and TRBJ2-2): KAGVTQTPRYLIKTRGQQVTLSCSPISGHRSVSWYQQTPGQGLQFLFEYFSETQRNKGNFPGRFSGRQFSNSRSEMNVSTLELGDSALYLCASSLAGGDTGELFFGEGSRLTVL.

The chain has TRBV5-4 and TRBJ1-3; possibly TRBD1 for D (5 bases). V lost 3 bases and J 0 bases, leaving 10 bases between the germline ends. Germline values: CDR1 SGHNT, CDR2 YYREEE (reference sequence). The CDR3 sequence is 15 residues long. CDR3 sequence: CASSSPDSSGNTIYF. CDR3 in DNA: TGTGCCAGCAGCTCCCCCGACAGCTCTGGAAACACCATATATTTT.

This chain joins TRBV11-2 and TRBJ2-7; possible D gene TRBD2, 7 bases. The V gene lost 1 base and the J gene lost 7 bases, with 14 bases spanning the gap. Germline CDR1 SGHAT, CDR2 FQNNGV. This CDR3 comprises 14 residues. The CDR3 DNA sequence: TGTGCCAGCAGCTTAGGGGGAGGGGGGATTGAGCAGTACTTC. This codes for CASSLGGGGIEQYF.

The chain combines TRBV5-6 with TRBJ1-1; 12 bases map to TRBD1. This CDR3 has 14 amino acids. Germline values: CDR1 SGHDT, CDR2 YYEEEE. Germline trimming cut 4 bases from V and 6 bases from J; bases unmatched to any gene: 4. CDR3 in DNA: TGTGCCAGCAGCACCCGGGACAGGGGGCCTGAAGCTTTCTTT. This translates into CASSTRDRGPEAFF.

This chain joins TRBV28 and TRBJ1-1; 9 nucleotides match TRBD1. The CDR3 runs to 13 residues. V lost 3 bases to trimming and J lost 8 bases; unmatched junction nucleotides: 4. Germline V gives CDR1 MDHEN, CDR2 SYDVKM. The CDR3 DNA reads TGTGCCAGCAGTTTGGACGGACAGGGGGAAGCTTTCTTT. Its translation: CASSLDGQGEAFF.

The chain employs TRBV28 and TRBJ1-5; 8 positions match TRBD1. Germline V CDR1 and CDR2: MDHEN, SYDVKM. The CDR3 is 15 residues long. J was trimmed by 9 bases and V by 7 bases; bases with no gene match: 14. This chain's CDR3 is CASNPPGGTGWPQHF. CDR3 nucleotide sequence: TGTGCCAGCAATCCCCCAGGGGGCACCGGTTGGCCCCAGCATTTT. The variable domain in full, completed from reference TRBV28 and TRBJ1-5, reads DVKVTQSSRYLVKRTGEKVFLECVQDMDHENMFWYRQDPGLGLRLIYFSYDVKMKEKGDIPEGYSVSREKKERFSLILESASTNQTSMYLCASNPPGGTGWPQHFGDGTRLSIL.

Worth noting for this clone: The same CDR3 is also encoded by other DNA sequences in this sample. The V gene is TRBV27, the J gene TRBJ1-1; 7 bases agree with TRBD1. CDR1 and CDR2 from the germline V gene are MNHEY and SMNVEV (reference sequence). This CDR3 is built from 14 residues. V was clipped by 7 bases and J by 1 base; unmatched bases: 6. The chain's CDR3 is CASNRQGPNTEAFF. The DNA of the CDR3 is TGTGCCAGCAACAGACAGGGACCGAACACTGAAGCTTTCTTT.

This rearrangement joins TRBV28 to TRBJ1-3; 7 bases map to TRBD1. The CDR3 covers 16 residues. The germline V gene has CDR1 MDHEN and CDR2 SYDVKM. Unmatched junction bases numbered 8, after V lost 6 bases and J lost 0 bases. The CDR3 DNA sequence: TGTGCCAGCAGCAATCCGGGACAGACCTCTGGAAACACCATATATTTT. Amino acid sequence: CASSNPGQTSGNTIYF.

This clone was counted once. The chain carries TRBV11-2 and TRBJ1-2; a possible D gene is TRBD1 (6 bases). With 0 bases removed from V and 7 bases from J, the gap between germline ends came to 9 bases. Germline V lookup: CDR1 SGHAT, CDR2 FQNNGV. The CDR3 is 13 amino acids. This chain's CDR3 is CASSLEQGSGYTF. Here the CDR3 DNA reads TGTGCCAGCAGCTTAGAACAGGGAAGTGGCTACACCTTC.

The chain combines TRBV7-2 with TRBJ2-7; 9 nucleotides agree with TRBD2. V was clipped by 0 bases and J by 5 bases; unmatched bases: 2. CDR3 length: 14 residues. Germline V gives CDR1 SGHTA, CDR2 FQGNSA. The CDR3 DNA is TGTGCCAGCAGCTTAGCTAGCGGGAGTAACGAGCAGTACTTC. This translates into CASSLASGSNEQYF.

V is TRBV6-4 and J is TRBJ2-3; tentatively, D is TRBD1 (6 bases). The CDR3 extends over 15 amino acids. Deletions cut 3 bases from V and 4 bases from J, with 14 bases between. CDR1 and CDR2 from the germline V gene are MRHNA and SNTAGT. In DNA form, the CDR3 reads TGTGCCAGCAGTGAGGGACACCAGAGAGCAGATACGCAGTATTTT. Translating gives CASSEGHQRADTQYF.

The chain links TRBV28 to TRBJ2-3; 7 bases are a match to TRBD2. V gave up 1 base and J gave up 4 bases; unmatched junction bases: 8. This CDR3 region has 16 residues. In germline, CDR1 is MDHEN, CDR2 SYDVKM. DNA for the CDR3: TGTGCCAGCAGTTTATTCGCGGGAGCGACGGCAGATACGCAGTATTTT. Translated: CASSLFAGATADTQYF.

The chain combines TRBV28 with TRBJ2-3; 7 nucleotides agree with TRBD1. After removal of 6 bases from V and 2 bases from J, the junction contained 8 bases not matched to a gene. The CDR3 totals 15 residues. Germline V CDR1 and CDR2: MDHEN, SYDVKM. CDR3 coding DNA: TGTGCCAGCAGCCCCGGGACAGCATACACAGATACGCAGTATTTT. Residues: CASSPGTAYTDTQYF.

The J gene is TRBJ2-7, the V gene TRBV10-3, with D uncertain. In germline, CDR1 is ENHRY, CDR2 SYGVKD. The CDR3 contains 14 residues. The ends were cut back, 4 bases at V and 2 bases at J, with 12 bases in the middle. Here the CDR3 reads CAISGSLRPYEQYF. For the CDR3, the DNA is TGTGCCATCAGTGGGTCGTTGCGACCCTACGAGCAGTACTTC.

This chain joins TRBV6-5 and TRBJ2-3, with D unclear. This CDR3 has 15 residues. The ends were cut back, 6 bases at V and 4 bases at J, with 17 bases in the middle. Germline lookup yields CDR1 MNHEY and CDR2 SVGAGI. The CDR3 DNA is TGTGCCAGCAGCAGTCCGCGCGTGCAGGCAGATACGCAGTATTTT. Translation: CASSSPRVQADTQYF.

This sequence joins TRBV7-3 and TRBJ2-5; D is perhaps TRBD2 (5 bases). Trimming removed 2 bases from V and 5 bases from J, with 6 bases in between. Per germline, CDR1 SGHTA and CDR2 FQGTGA. This CDR3 has 12 residues. DNA of the CDR3: TGTGCCAGCAGCTTACCGGGGGAGACCCAGTACTTC. This gives the protein CASSLPGETQYF.

This clone was seen a single time. The chain joins TRBV6-4 to TRBJ2-2, with D possibly matching TRBD1 (7 bases). Per the germline V gene, CDR1 is MRHNA and CDR2 is SNTAGT. The CDR3 totals 14 residues. The V and J ends lost 5 bases and 4 bases respectively, with 11 bases between them. As DNA, the CDR3 is TGTGCCAGCAGTCCCCAGGGGGGCACCGGGGAGCTGTTTTTT. It is translated as CASSPQGGTGELFF.

The J gene is TRBJ2-3, the V gene TRBV6-6; D may correspond to TRBD1 or TRBD2 (6 bases each). V shed 0 bases and J shed 5 bases, with 12 bases lying between them. CDR3 size: 15 residues. The germline CDR1 and CDR2 sequences are MNHNY and SVGAGI (reference sequence). In DNA form, the CDR3 reads TGTGCCAGCAGTTACTCAGGGGGACTGGAAGATACGCAGTATTTT. This translates into CASSYSGGLEDTQYF.

CDR3 in amino acids: CASTLHGKDFTDTQYF. Here the CDR3 DNA reads TGTGCCAGTACTCTTCACGGTAAAGATTTCACAGATACGCAGTATTTT. The chain recombines TRBV19 with TRBJ2-3; no clear D gene. CDR1 is LNHDA, CDR2 SQIVND, per germline (reference sequence). The CDR3 spans 16 residues. V gave up 7 bases and J gave up 2 bases, with 19 bases separating them.

This clone occurred once. The chain recombines TRBV11-3 with TRBJ2-2; D possibly corresponds to TRBD2 (6 bases). Trimming cost V 3 bases and J 5 bases, with 10 bases left between them. Germline V gene data show CDR1 as SGHNT and CDR2 as YENEEA. There are 14 residues in the CDR3. The DNA for the CDR3 is TGTGCCAGCAGCTTGCGGGGAGCGACCGGGGAGCTGTTTTTT. Translating gives CASSLRGATGELFF.